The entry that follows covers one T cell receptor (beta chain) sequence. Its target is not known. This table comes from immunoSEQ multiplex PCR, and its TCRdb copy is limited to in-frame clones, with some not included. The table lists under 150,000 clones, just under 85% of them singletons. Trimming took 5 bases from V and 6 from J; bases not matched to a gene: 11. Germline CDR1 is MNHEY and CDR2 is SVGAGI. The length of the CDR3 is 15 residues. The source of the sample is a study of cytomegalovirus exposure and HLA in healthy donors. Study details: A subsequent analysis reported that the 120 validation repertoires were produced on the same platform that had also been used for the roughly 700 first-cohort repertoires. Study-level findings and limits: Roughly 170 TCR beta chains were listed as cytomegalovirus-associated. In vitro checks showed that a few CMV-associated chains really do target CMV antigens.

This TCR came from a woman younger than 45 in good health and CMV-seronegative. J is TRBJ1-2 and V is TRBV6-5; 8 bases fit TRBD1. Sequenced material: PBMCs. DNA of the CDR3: TGTGCCAGCAGTCCGATGAGACAGGGGAGCGATGGCTACACCTTC. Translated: CASSPMRQGSDGYTF.